This record looks at one T cell receptor (beta chain) sequence and its context. Its antigen is still unknown. This sample stems from a study of shared clonotypes between healthy human individuals. Study findings and constraints: When compared with the clonotypes that were shared by all four sorted-subset donors, the non-shared clonotypes turned out to have lower generation probabilities.

Assay runs were performed at deep level. Clones were sequenced by immunoSEQ multiplex PCR, and TCRdb holds only the in-frame ones, with some missing. This sample has about 1.1 million clones, with 75% to 80% found just once. Sequencing was performed on memory CD4+ T cells from PBMCs. As to subset: CD45RA-negative fraction. This clonotype originated in a man aged 18 to 29 in good health. Some clones in this sample may be carry-over from other donors' samples.

CDR3 coding DNA: TGTGCCAGCAGCGATGGACGGGTTACCTACGAGCAGTACTTC. Amino acids: CASSDGRVTYEQYF. The V and J genes are TRBV11-2 and TRBJ2-7; D not resolved. The CDR3 spans 14 residues. Between the trimmed V and J ends, which lost 5 bases and 2 bases, there was a span of 13 bases. Germline V CDR1 and CDR2: SGHAT, FQNNGV.